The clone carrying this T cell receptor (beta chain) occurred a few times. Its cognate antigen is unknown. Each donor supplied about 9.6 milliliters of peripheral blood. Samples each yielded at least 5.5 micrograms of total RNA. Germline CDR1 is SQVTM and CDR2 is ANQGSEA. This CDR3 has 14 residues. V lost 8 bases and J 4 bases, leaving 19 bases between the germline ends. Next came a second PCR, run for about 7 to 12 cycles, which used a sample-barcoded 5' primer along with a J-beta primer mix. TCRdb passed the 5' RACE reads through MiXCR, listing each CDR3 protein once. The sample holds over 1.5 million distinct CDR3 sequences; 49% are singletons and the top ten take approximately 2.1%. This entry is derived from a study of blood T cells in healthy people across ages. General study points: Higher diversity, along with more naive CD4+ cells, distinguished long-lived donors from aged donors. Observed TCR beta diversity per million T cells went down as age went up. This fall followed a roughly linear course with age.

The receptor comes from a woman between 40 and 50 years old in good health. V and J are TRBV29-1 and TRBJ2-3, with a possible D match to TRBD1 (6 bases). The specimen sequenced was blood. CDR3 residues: CSSDGGARADTQYF. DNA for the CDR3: TGCAGCTCCGATGGGGGCGCCCGGGCAGATACGCAGTATTTT.